Listed here are 8 T cell receptor beta chains from one sample, sequenced in a study of blood T cell repertoires in COVID-19. TCRdb keeps only in-frame clones here, not all; method: immunoSEQ multiplex PCR. The sample yields 150,000 to 200,000 clones, approximately 87% seen once. Sequencing was done on a sample of peripheral blood. These receptors were obtained from a woman in her sixties with COVID-19, enrolled during active disease.

The chain employs TRBV5-5 and TRBJ2-1, with TRBD1 matching 8 bases. The germline gives CDR1 SGHKS, CDR2 YYEKEE (reference sequence). With 6 bases clipped from V and 4 bases from J, the junction kept 18 bases outside the gene matches. This CDR3 has 18 amino acids. The CDR3, as DNA: TGTGCCAGCAACAGGGGGGTTGGGGGCTCGGGGCTTTACAATGAGCAGTTCTTC. It specifies CASNRGVGGSGLYNEQFF.

The chain couples TRBV5-1 to TRBJ2-1; 8 nucleotides align to TRBD2. The trim removed 0 bases at V and 6 bases at J, leaving 5 bases unmatched. CDR1 SGHRS and CDR2 YFSETQ come from the germline V gene. The CDR3 is 15 residues long. CDR3 nucleotide sequence: TGCGCCAGCAGCTTGGGGCAGCGGGAGACCAATGAGCAGTTCTTC. It codes for CASSLGQRETNEQFF.

V gene TRBV7-2 combines with J gene TRBJ2-3, with TRBD1 matching 9 bases. This CDR3 contains 16 residues. Germline V CDR1 and CDR2: SGHTA, FQGNSA. V lost 5 bases to trimming and J lost 0 bases; unmatched junction nucleotides: 6. The CDR3 here is CASSPRQGGSTDTQYF. The CDR3 nucleotides read TGTGCCAGCAGCCCAAGACAGGGGGGGAGCACAGATACGCAGTATTTT.

The chain couples TRBV12-3 or TRBV12-4 to TRBJ2-7, with 7 bases aligning to TRBD1. The CDR3 covers 13 residues. Unmatched junction bases numbered 8, after V lost 5 bases and J lost 7 bases. This CDR3 reads CASSTTGTEEQYF. The CDR3 region has the DNA TGTGCCAGCAGTACGACCGGGACAGAGGAGCAGTACTTC.

In this sample, this clone turned up once. The V gene is TRBV19, the J gene TRBJ1-4, with D unresolved. V gave up 3 bases and J gave up 2 bases, with 10 bases separating them. CDR3 length: 15 residues. CDR1 is LNHDA and CDR2 is SQIVND in the germline V gene (reference sequence). The CDR3, as DNA: TGTGCCAGTAGTATCCTTGCGGGCACTAATGAAAAACTGTTTTTT. This gives the protein CASSILAGTNEKLFF.

This clone was counted a few times. The rearrangement joins TRBV19 to TRBJ1-2, with D tentatively TRBD1 (5 bases). The length of the CDR3 is 15 residues. The V end was cut by 7 bases, the J end by 2 bases, with 17 bases between. Germline V gene lookup returns CDR1 LNHDA and CDR2 SQIVND (reference sequence). The DNA of the CDR3 is TGTGCCAGTACCCCCTTTGCGACAGCGAACTATGGCTACACCTTC. This gives the protein CASTPFATANYGYTF.

J is TRBJ2-1 and V is TRBV19; 8 bases map to TRBD2. The CDR3 covers 15 residues. The ends lost 4 bases at V and 3 bases at J; junction bases unmatched: 5. CDR1 LNHDA and CDR2 SQIVND come from the germline V gene (reference sequence). The CDR3, as DNA: TGTGCCAGTAGTAAACTAGCGGAGTACTACAATGAGCAGTTCTTC. Amino acid sequence: CASSKLAEYYNEQFF.

The V call is TRBV11-2, the J call TRBJ2-1; 7 bases map to TRBD2. V lost 5 bases and J lost 8; bases outside the gene matches: 9. The CDR3 consists of 14 residues. CDR1 and CDR2 from the germline V gene are SGHAT and FQNNGV. The CDR3 loop is CASSQSSGGYEQFF. The CDR3 DNA reads TGTGCCAGCAGCCAATCTAGCGGAGGCTATGAGCAGTTCTTC.